This T cell receptor (beta chain) was captured in a study of cytomegalovirus exposure and HLA in healthy donors. Whole-study findings and limits: The productive fraction for most TCR beta V segments was about 87% or about 30% in an earlier analysis. In vitro checks showed that a few CMV-associated chains really do target CMV antigens. A later analysis linked a missense variant in DCLRE1C to the trimming of TCR beta V and J genes.

A word on this clone: The antigen remains undetermined.

CDR3 length: 18 amino acids. CDR1 is KGHSH, CDR2 LQKENI, per germline. Trimming cost V 3 bases and J 1 base, with 18 bases left between them. The study ran its PCR with 60 Vbeta and 13 Jbeta primers. Libraries were prepared by immunoSEQ multiplex PCR; TCRdb keeps only in-frame clonotypes and omits some of them. The repertoire has about 120,000 clones, 75% to 90% of them found once; the top ten carry over 0.2%. At the time of sampling, donors were nominally healthy, though unrecorded immune exposures were likely. The sample was PBMCs. The V call is TRBV18, the J call TRBJ2-2; TRBD2 might be the D (5 bases). The TCR comes from a man aged 50-60 years in good health and CMV-seronegative. CDR3 region: CASSPLWAGIKNTGELFF. Written as DNA, the CDR3 is TGTGCCAGCTCACCGCTATGGGCGGGCATTAAGAACACCGGGGAGCTGTTTTTT.